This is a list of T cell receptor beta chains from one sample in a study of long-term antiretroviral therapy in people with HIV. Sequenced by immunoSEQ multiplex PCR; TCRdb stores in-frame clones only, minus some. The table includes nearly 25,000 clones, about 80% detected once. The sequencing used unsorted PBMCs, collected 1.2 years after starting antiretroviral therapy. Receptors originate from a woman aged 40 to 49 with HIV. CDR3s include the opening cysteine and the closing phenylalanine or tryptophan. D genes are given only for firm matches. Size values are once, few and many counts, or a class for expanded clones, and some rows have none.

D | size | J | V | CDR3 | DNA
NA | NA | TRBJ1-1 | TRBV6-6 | CASKEGGTEAFF | TGTGCCAGCAAGGAGGGTGGAACTGAAGCTTTCTTT
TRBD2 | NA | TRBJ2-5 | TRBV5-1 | CASSLALAGLYQETQYF | TGCGCCAGCAGCTTGGCGCTAGCGGGACTGTACCAAGAGACCCAGTACTTC
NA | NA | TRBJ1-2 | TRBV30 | CAWSDYGYTF | TGTGCCTGGAGTGATTATGGCTACACCTTC
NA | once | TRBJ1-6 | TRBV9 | CASSASGLNSPLHF | TGTGCCAGCAGCGCCTCGGGACTGAATTCACCCCTCCACTTT
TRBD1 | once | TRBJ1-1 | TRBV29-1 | CSGKSGTGGPTEAFF | TGCAGCGGCAAAAGCGGGACAGGGGGCCCCACTGAAGCTTTCTTT
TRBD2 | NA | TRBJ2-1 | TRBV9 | CASSVVAGGYNEQFF | TGTGCCAGCAGCGTAGTAGCGGGGGGGTACAATGAGCAGTTCTTC
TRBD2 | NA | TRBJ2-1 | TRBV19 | CASSIGTSEPFYNEQFF | TGTGCCAGTAGTATAGGAACTAGCGAACCGTTCTACAATGAGCAGTTCTTC
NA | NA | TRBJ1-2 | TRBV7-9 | CASSRLQGRGYTF | TGTGCCAGCAGCCGGCTACAGGGTAGGGGCTACACCTTC
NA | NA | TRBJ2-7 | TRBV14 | CASSQAKGWTYEQYF | TGTGCCAGCAGCCAAGCGAAGGGTTGGACCTACGAGCAGTACTTC
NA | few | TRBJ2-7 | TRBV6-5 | CASSLYIGSYEQYF | TGTGCCAGCAGTCTATACATAGGCTCCTACGAGCAGTACTTC
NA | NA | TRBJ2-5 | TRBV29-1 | CSGLGVQETQYF | TGCAGCGGCCTAGGGGTCCAAGAGACCCAGTACTTC
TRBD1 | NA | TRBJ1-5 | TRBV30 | CAQGDREGQPQHF | TGTGCCCAAGGGGACAGGGAAGGTCAGCCCCAGCATTTT
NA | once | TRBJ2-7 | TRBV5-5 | CASSLGGSSYEQYF | TGTGCCAGCAGCTTGGGGGGGTCCTCCTACGAGCAGTACTTC
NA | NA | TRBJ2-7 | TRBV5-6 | CASSPRAAIAYEQYF | TGTGCCAGCAGCCCTCGGGCCGCAATAGCCTACGAGCAGTACTTC
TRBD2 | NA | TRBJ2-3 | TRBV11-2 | CASSLELAGKGTDTQYF | TGTGCCAGCAGCTTAGAACTAGCGGGAAAGGGCACAGATACGCAGTATTTT
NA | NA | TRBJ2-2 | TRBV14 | CASSQGPGELFF | TGTGCCAGCAGCCAGGGGCCCGGGGAGCTGTTTTTT
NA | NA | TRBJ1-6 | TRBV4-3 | CASSQEWNSPLHF | TGCGCCAGCAGCCAAGAGTGGAATTCACCCCTCCACTTT
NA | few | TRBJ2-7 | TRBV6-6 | CASSLPGRTSEQYF | TGTGCCAGCAGTTTACCGGGACGGACCTCCGAGCAGTACTTC
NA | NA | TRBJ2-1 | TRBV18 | CASSPPRNEQFF | TGTGCCAGCTCACCACCCAGGAATGAGCAGTTCTTC
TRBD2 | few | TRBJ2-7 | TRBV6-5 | CASSYGTSGYEQYF | TGTGCCAGCAGTTACGGGACTAGCGGCTACGAGCAGTACTTC
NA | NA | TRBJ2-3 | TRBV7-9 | CASSLIRTDTQYF | TGTGCCAGCAGCTTGATCAGGACGGATACGCAGTATTTT
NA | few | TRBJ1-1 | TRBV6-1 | CASRYGTLEAFF | TGTGCCAGCAGGTACGGGACCCTTGAAGCTTTCTTT
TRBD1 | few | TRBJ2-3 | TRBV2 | CASSAGQGTDTQYF | TGTGCCAGCAGTGCAGGACAGGGCACAGATACGCAGTATTTT
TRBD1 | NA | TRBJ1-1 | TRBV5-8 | CASSIKQGWYTEAFF | TGTGCCAGCAGCATTAAACAGGGGTGGTACACTGAAGCTTTCTTT
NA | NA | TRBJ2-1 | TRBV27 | CASSLTGRRWSEQFF | TGTGCCAGCAGTTTGACCGGACGGCGGTGGAGTGAGCAGTTCTTC
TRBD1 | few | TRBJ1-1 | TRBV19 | CASSMMQGAEAFF | TGTGCCAGTAGTATGATGCAGGGGGCTGAAGCTTTCTTT